The 6 T cell receptor beta chains given below trace back to one sample, sequenced in a study of neurological immune-mediated disorders. TCRdb re-called the 5' RACE reads with MiXCR, one entry per CDR3 protein. The table lists about 81,000 distinct CDR3 sequences, 4.3% of them singletons. Described time point: longitudinal time-point 3. Sequencing was carried out using PBMCs. These receptors all stem from a woman aged 55-70 years with multiple sclerosis.

This clonotype appeared many times. The CDR3 reads CASSQGLAGGPPYEQYF. In nucleotides, the CDR3 is TGCGCCAGCAGCCAAGGACTAGCGGGGGGCCCCCCCTACGAGCAGTACTTC. The V gene is TRBV4-1, the J gene TRBJ2-7; 13 bases align to TRBD2. This CDR3 spans 17 amino acids. Germline V gives CDR1 MGHRA, CDR2 YSYEKL. Losses at the gene ends were 1 base for V and 2 bases for J; bases not matched to a gene: 5.

This clonotype was detected ten times or more. The chain recombines TRBV15 with TRBJ1-4; D is possibly TRBD1 (6 bases). V was pared by 0 bases and J by 7 bases, with 15 bases between. Per germline, CDR1 LNHNV and CDR2 YYDKDF (reference sequence). This CDR3 contains 16 residues. The chain's CDR3 is CATSRDLQGATEKLFF. The CDR3 bases are TGTGCCACCAGCAGAGACCTACAGGGCGCGACTGAAAAACTGTTTTTT.

This clonotype appeared many times. This chain links TRBV24-1 with TRBJ1-2; D remains unclear. The V end was cut by 3 bases, the J end by 2 bases, with 9 bases between. CDR1 KGHDR and CDR2 SFDVKD come from the germline V gene. The CDR3 sequence is 14 residues long. The CDR3 DNA is TGTGCCACCAGTGATGCGGGAGTGAACTATGGCTACACCTTC. Protein sequence: CATSDAGVNYGYTF.

In its sample, this clonotype was seen many times. The rearrangement links TRBV20-1 to TRBJ2-5; 7 nucleotides match TRBD2. Germline V gives CDR1 DFQATT, CDR2 SNEGSKA (reference sequence). The CDR3 loop spans 12 amino acids. V lost 4 bases and J lost 5; bases outside the gene matches: 4. The CDR3 nucleotides read TGCAGTGCTATTTGGGGGGGGGAGACCCAGTACTTC. It translates to CSAIWGGETQYF.

This clonotype was detected many times. The chain couples TRBV5-1 to TRBJ2-4, with a tentative D call TRBD2 (5 bases). CDR1 and CDR2 (germline): SGHRS, YFSETQ. The germline V and J ends were trimmed by 4 bases and 3 bases, with 8 bases remaining between them. CDR3 length: 13 amino acids. CDR3: CASSTEVKNIQYF. The CDR3 DNA follows: TGCGCCAGCAGCACGGAGGTCAAAAACATTCAGTACTTC.

This clonotype was detected ten times or more. The J gene is TRBJ1-5, the V gene TRBV19; possible D gene TRBD1, 5 bases. The CDR3 spans 14 residues. The germline V gene has CDR1 LNHDA and CDR2 SQIVND (reference sequence). V lost 7 bases to trimming and J lost 4 bases, with 14 bases between them. The CDR3 loop is CASTRTGGNQPQHF. CDR3 nucleotides: TGTGCCAGTACCCGTACAGGTGGGAATCAGCCCCAGCATTTT.